The subject of this entry is one T cell receptor beta chain. No antigen is known for it. No per-base quality is available; no much larger clone lies one base away. PBMCs were isolated from peripheral blood, and TCR beta sequencing was performed on genomic DNA from unsorted PBMCs. This record comes from a study (dated by TCRdb to between 2021 and 2024). V and J lose 1 base and 0 bases, and a span of 9 bases separates them. Reading the germline V gene (reference sequence) gives CDR1 MNHEY and CDR2 SMNVEV. The CDR3 has 16 amino acids, counting the end cysteine and phenylalanine. Just the 48-base CDR3 DNA is kept, in frame starting at base 1. Survey-level sequencing on the immunoSEQ platform was used to profile the TCR beta chain repertoires. The source study handled its data this way. CDR3 amino acid length spectratypes and V-J pairing frequencies were compared, and repertoire diversity was measured with the inverse Simpson index. TCR beta CDR3 sequences were matched against VDJdb to annotate clonotypes specific to SARS-CoV-2, CMV, influenza A and EBV. TCRdb took over this immuneACCESS table, retaining in-frame rearrangements with V and J assigned. Such tables are incomplete; in checked studies, under half of the missing clones stem from an unresolved V gene, and the remainder is unexplained. Clonal size and the V and J genes are those of that table, whereas D and trimming came from the DNA. Counted in this sample were 60,000 to 85,000 clones; around 95% of them appeared once. Roughly 4% of the sample rests with the top ten.

Study-wide findings and limitations: According to the authors, more investigation is needed, including longitudinal sampling and evaluation of a control group.

Source material: PBMCs. The sequence links TRBV27 to TRBJ1-4; confidence is insufficient to name the D gene. The source of this sequence is a middle-aged man with rheumatoid arthritis. CDR3 reads: CASSLFGYATNEKLFF. The DNA sequence is as follows: TGTGCCAGCAGTTTATTCGGCTATGCAACTAATGAAAAACTGTTTTTT.